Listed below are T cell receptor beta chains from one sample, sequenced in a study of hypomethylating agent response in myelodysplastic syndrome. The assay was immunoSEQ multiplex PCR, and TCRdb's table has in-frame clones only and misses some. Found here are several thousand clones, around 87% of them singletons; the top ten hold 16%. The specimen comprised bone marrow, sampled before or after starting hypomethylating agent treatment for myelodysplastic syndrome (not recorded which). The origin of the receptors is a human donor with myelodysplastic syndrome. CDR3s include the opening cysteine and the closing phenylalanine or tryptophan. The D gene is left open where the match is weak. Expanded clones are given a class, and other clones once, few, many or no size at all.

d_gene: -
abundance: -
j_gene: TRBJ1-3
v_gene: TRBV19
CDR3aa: CASSIVPHSGNTIYF
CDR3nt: TGTGCCAGTAGTATCGTACCGCACTCTGGAAACACCATATATTTT

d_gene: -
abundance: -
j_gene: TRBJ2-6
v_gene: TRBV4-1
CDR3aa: CASSPWSGPGANVLTF
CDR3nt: TGCGCCAGCAGCCCATGGTCGGGCCCTGGGGCCAACGTCCTGACTTTC

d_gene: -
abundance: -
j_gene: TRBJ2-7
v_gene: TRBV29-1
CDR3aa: CSVTAWGGGEDSTYEQYF
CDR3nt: TGCAGCGTTACTGCATGGGGAGGGGGCGAAGACTCAACCTACGAGCAGTACTTC

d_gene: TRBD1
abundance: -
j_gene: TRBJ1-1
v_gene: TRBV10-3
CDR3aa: CAITRDRGQTEAFF
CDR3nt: TGTGCCATCACTCGGGACAGGGGGCAGACTGAAGCTTTCTTT

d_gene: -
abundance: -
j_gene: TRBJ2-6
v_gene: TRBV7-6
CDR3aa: CASSSEAGSGANVLTF
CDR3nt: TGTGCCAGCAGCTCAGAGGCTGGGTCTGGGGCCAACGTCCTGACTTTC

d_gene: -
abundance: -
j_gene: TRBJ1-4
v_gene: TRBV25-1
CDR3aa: CASSDRDTGSEKLFF
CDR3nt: TGTGCCAGCAGTGACCGGGATACAGGGAGCGAAAAACTGTTTTTT

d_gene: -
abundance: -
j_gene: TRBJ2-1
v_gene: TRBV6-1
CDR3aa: CASSEAAVSNNEQFF
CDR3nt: TGTGCCAGCAGTGAAGCGGCGGTGAGCAACAATGAGCAGTTCTTC

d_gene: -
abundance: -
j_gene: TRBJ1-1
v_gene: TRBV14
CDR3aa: CASSPRPTEAFF
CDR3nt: TGTGCCAGCAGCCCAAGGCCCACTGAAGCTTTCTTT

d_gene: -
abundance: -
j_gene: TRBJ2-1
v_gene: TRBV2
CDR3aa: CASSDGKSSYNEQFF
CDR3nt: TGTGCCAGCAGTGACGGGAAGAGCTCCTACAATGAGCAGTTCTTC

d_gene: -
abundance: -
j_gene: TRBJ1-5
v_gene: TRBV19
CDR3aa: CATNPGLVNQPQHF
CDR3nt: TGTGCCACCAACCCTGGCCTTGTGAATCAGCCCCAGCATTTT

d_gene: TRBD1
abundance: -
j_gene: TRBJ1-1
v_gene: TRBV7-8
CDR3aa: CASTTSDRPSDTEAFF
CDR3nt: TGTGCCAGCACCACCTCGGACAGGCCTTCGGACACTGAAGCTTTCTTT

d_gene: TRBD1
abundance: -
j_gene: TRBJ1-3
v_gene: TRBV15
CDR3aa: CATSRDGDSGNTIYF
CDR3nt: TGTGCCACCAGCAGAGATGGGGACAGTGGAAACACCATATATTTT

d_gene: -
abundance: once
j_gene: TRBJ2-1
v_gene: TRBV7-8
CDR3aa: CASSLAFAPNEQFF
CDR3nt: TGTGCCAGCAGCTTAGCGTTCGCCCCCAATGAGCAGTTCTTC

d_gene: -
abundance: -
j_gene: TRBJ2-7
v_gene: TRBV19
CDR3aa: CASSMEGYEQYF
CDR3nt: TGTGCCAGTAGTATGGAGGGGTACGAGCAGTACTTC

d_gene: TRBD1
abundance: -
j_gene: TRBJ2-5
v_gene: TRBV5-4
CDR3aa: CASSKGTAQETQYF
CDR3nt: TGTGCCAGCAGCAAAGGGACAGCCCAAGAGACCCAGTACTTC

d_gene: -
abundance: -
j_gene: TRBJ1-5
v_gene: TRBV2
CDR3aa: CASSEDQGRNQPQHF
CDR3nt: TGTGCCAGCAGTGAAGACCAGGGGCGGAATCAGCCCCAGCATTTT

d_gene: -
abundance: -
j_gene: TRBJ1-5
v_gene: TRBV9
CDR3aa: CASSVDAGANQPQHF
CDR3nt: TGTGCCAGCAGCGTAGACGCCGGGGCCAATCAGCCCCAGCATTTT

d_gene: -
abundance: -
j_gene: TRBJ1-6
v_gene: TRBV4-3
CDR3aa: CASSQDPPRSGMSPLHF
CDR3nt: TGCGCCAGCAGCCAAGATCCCCCCCGTTCCGGCATGTCACCCCTCCACTTT

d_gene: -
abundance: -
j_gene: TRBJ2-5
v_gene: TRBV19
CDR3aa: CATRGLAGPQETQYF
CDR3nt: TGTGCCACCAGGGGGCTAGCGGGGCCCCAAGAGACCCAGTACTTC

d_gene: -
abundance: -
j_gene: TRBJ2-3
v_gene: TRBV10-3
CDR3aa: CATRNGPGYGTDTQYF
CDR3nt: TGTGCCACCAGAAATGGTCCGGGCTACGGGACAGATACGCAGTATTTT

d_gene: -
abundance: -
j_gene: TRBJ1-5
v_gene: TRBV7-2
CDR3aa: CASTPGGGNQPQHF
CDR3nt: TGTGCCAGCACCCCGGGGGGGGGCAATCAGCCCCAGCATTTT

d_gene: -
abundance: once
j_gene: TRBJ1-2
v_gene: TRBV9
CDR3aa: CASSVAPGASGYTF
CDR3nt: TGTGCCAGCAGCGTAGCTCCAGGGGCTTCTGGCTACACCTTC

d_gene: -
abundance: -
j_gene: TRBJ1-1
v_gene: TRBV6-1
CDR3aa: CASRSTGWGEAFF
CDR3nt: TGTGCCAGCAGATCAACAGGGTGGGGTGAAGCTTTCTTT

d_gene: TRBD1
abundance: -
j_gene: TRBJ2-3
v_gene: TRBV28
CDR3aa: CASRILGQGTDTQYF
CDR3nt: TGTGCCAGCAGAATCCTGGGACAGGGCACAGATACGCAGTATTTT

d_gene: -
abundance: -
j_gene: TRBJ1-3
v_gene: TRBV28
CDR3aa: CASSLLTVQGNTIYF
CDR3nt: TGTGCCAGCAGTTTATTGACAGTACAAGGAAACACCATATATTTT

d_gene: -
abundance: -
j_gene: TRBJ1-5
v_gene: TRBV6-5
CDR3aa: CASSWKEDQPQHF
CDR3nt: TGTGCCAGCAGTTGGAAAGAAGATCAGCCCCAGCATTTT